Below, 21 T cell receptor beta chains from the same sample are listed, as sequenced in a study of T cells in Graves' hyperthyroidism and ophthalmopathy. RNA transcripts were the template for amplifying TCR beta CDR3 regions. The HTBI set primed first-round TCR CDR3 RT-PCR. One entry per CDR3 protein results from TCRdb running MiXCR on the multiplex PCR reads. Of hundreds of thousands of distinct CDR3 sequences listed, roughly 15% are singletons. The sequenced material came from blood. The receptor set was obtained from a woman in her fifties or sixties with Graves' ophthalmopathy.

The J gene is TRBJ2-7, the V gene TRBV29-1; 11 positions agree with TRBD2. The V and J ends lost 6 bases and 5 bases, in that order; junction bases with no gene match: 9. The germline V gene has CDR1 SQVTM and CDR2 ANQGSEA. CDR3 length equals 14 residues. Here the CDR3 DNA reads TGCAGCGTAAAACTAGCGGGAGCACGGGACGAGCAGTACTTC. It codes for CSVKLAGARDEQYF.

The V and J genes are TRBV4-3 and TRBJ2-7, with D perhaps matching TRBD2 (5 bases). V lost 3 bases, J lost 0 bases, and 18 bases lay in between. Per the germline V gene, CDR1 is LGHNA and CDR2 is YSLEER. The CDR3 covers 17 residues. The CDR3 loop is CASSQAPGIGHSYEQYF. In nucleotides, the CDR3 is TGCGCCAGCAGCCAGGCCCCCGGGATCGGTCACTCCTACGAGCAGTACTTC.

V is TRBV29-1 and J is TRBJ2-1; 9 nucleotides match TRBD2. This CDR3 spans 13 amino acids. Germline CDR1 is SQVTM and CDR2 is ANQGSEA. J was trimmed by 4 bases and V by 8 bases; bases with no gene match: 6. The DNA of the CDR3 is TGCAGCTTACAAGCGGGAGGATACAATGAGCAGTTCTTC. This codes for CSLQAGGYNEQFF.

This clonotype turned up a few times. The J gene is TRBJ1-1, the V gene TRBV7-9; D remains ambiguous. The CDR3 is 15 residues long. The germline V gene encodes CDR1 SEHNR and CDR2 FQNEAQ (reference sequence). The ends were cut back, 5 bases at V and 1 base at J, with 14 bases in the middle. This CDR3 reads CASSRLRIRNTEAFF. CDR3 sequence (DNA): TGTGCCAGCAGCCGACTACGGATCCGGAACACTGAAGCTTTCTTT.

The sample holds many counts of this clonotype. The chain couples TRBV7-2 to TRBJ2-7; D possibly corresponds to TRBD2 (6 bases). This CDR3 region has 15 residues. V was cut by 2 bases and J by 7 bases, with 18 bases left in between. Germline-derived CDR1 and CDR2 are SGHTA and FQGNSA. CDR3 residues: CASSLRQLGTAEQYF. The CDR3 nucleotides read TGTGCCAGCAGCTTACGGCAGTTAGGGACTGCGGAGCAGTACTTC.

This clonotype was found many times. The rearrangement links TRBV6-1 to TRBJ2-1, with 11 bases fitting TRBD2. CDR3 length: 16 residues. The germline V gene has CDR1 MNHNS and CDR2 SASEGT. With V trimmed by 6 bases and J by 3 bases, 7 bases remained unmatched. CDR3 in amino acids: CASRPLAGGIYNEQFF. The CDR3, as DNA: TGTGCCAGCAGGCCCCTAGCGGGAGGAATCTACAATGAGCAGTTCTTC.

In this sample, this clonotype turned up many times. CDR3 residues: CASAHRESGRGYEQYF. In DNA form, the CDR3 reads TGTGCCAGCGCCCACCGCGAGAGCGGGAGAGGTTACGAGCAGTACTTC. V usage is TRBV13 and J usage is TRBJ2-7; 8 bases agree with TRBD2. Unmatched junction bases numbered 16, after V lost 8 bases and J lost 4 bases. This CDR3 has 16 residues. Germline CDR1 PRHDT, CDR2 FYEKMQ (reference sequence).

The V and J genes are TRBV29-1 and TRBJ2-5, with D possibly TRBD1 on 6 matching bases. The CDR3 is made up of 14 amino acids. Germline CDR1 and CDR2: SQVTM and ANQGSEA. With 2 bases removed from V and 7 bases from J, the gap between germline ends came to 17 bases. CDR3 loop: CSVERTDPTLTQYF. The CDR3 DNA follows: TGCAGCGTTGAACGGACAGATCCAACACTGACCCAGTACTTC.

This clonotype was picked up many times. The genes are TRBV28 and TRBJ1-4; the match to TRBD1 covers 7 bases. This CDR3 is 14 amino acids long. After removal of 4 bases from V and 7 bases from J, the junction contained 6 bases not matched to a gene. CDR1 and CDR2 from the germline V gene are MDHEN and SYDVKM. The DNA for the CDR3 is TGTGCCAGCAGTTCGGGACAGCGGTTTGAAAAACTGTTTTTT. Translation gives CASSSGQRFEKLFF.

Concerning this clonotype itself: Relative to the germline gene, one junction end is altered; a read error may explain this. CDR3 sequence: CASSYMLAGADERFF. The CDR3 nucleotides are TGTGCCAGCAGTTATATGTTGGCGGGAGCAGATGAGCGGTTCTTC. This chain joins TRBV6-2 or TRBV6-3 and TRBJ2-1; 7 nucleotides align to TRBD2. The CDR3 spans 15 residues. Per the germline V gene, CDR1 is MNHEY and CDR2 is SVGEGT.

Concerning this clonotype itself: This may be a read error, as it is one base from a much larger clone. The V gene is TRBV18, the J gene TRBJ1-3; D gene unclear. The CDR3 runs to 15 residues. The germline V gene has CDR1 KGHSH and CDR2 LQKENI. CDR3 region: CASSPSGSSGNTTYF. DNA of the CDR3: TGTGCCAGCTCACCGTCGGGGAGCTCTGGAAACACCACATATTTT.

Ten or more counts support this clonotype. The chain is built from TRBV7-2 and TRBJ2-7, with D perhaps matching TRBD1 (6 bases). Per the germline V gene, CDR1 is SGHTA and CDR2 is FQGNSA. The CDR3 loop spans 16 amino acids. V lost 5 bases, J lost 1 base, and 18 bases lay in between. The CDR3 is CASSTQGSRISYEQYF. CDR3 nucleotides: TGTGCCAGCAGCACCCAGGGGTCTAGGATTTCCTACGAGCAGTACTTC.

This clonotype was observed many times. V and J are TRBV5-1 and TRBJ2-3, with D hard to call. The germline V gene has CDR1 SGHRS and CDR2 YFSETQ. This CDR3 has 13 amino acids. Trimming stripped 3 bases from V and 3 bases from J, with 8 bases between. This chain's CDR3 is CASSSGPTDTQYF. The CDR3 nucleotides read TGCGCCAGCAGCTCGGGCCCGACAGATACGCAGTATTTT.

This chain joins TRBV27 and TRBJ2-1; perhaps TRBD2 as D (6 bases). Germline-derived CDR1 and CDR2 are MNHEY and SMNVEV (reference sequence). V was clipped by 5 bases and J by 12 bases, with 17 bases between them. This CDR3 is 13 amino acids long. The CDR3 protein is CASSHTRDWAQFF. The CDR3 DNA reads TGTGCCAGCAGTCACACCCGGGACTGGGCGCAGTTCTTC.

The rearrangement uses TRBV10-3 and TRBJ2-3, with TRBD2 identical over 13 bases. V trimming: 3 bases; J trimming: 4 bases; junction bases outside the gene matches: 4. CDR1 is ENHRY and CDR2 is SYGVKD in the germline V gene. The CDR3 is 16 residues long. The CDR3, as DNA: TGTGCCATCAGTGATTTGGGACTAGCGGGATCAGATACGCAGTATTTT. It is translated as CAISDLGLAGSDTQYF.

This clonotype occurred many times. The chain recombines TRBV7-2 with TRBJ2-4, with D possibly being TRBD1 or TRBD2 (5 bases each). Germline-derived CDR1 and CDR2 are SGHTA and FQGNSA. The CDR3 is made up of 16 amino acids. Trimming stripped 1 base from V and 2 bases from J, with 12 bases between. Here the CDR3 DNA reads TGTGCCAGCAGCTTAGATGGGGGACGCTCCAAAAACATTCAGTACTTC. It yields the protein CASSLDGGRSKNIQYF.

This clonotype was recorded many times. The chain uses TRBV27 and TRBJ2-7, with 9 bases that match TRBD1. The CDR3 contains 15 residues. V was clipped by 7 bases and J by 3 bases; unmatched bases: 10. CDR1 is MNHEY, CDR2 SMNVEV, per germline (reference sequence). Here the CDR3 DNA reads TGTGCCAGCAATAACCCCGGGACAGGGCGCTACGAGCAGTACTTC. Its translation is CASNNPGTGRYEQYF.

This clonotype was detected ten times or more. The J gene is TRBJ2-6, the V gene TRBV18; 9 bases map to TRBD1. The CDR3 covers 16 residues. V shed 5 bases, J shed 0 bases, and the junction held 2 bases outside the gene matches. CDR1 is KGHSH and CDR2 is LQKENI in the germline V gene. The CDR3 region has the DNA TGTGCCAGCTCATACAGGGGGCCCTCTGGGGCCAACGTCCTGACTTTC. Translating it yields CASSYRGPSGANVLTF.

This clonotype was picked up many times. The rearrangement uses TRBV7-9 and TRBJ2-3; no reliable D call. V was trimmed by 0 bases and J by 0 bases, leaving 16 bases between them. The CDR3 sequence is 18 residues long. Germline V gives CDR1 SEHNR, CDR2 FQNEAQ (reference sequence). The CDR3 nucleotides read TGTGCCAGCAGCTTAGCTGGATCAACCCTTCCTAGCACAGATACGCAGTATTTT. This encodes CASSLAGSTLPSTDTQYF.

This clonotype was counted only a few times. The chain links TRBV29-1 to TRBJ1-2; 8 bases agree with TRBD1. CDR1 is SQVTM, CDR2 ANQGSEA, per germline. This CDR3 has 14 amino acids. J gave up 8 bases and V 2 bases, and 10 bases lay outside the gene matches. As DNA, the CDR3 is TGCAGCGTTGAAATACATGGACAGGGTCGCGGCTACACCTTC. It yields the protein CSVEIHGQGRGYTF.

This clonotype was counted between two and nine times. The CDR3 sequence is CASSTQSYNEQFF. CDR3 nucleotides: TGTGCCAGCAGTACCCAGAGTTACAATGAGCAGTTCTTC. The rearrangement uses TRBV6-2 or TRBV6-3 and TRBJ2-1; D call uncertain. Trimming took 5 bases from V and 4 from J, leaving 9 bases between them. The CDR3 contains 13 residues. In germline, CDR1 is MNHEY, CDR2 SVGEGT.